The 21 T cell receptor beta chains listed next were all sequenced from one sample in a study of blood T cell repertoires in COVID-19. Generated by immunoSEQ multiplex PCR, the TCRdb table keeps only in-frame clones and is missing some. The sample contains about 370,000 clones, 75% to 90% of which appear only once. The sample was PBMCs or T cells enriched from blood (not recorded which). The receptors derive from a man younger than 35 who had recovered from COVID-19.

The chain links TRBV19 to TRBJ2-7; 9 bases fit TRBD2. After removal of 4 bases from V and 3 bases from J, the junction contained 7 bases not matched to a gene. Germline CDR1 and CDR2: LNHDA and SQIVND (reference sequence). The CDR3 consists of 15 residues. The CDR3 is CASSTTTSGSYEQYF. As DNA, the CDR3 is TGTGCCAGTAGTACGACGACTAGCGGAAGCTACGAGCAGTACTTC.

Comments on this clone: This sample also contains other DNA sequences that code for the same CDR3. The V and J genes are TRBV7-9 and TRBJ1-2; possible D gene TRBD1, 5 bases. This CDR3 is built from 13 residues. CDR1 and CDR2 (germline): SEHNR, FQNEAQ (reference sequence). Trimming shortened V by 5 bases and J by 1 base, and 8 bases separated the two germline ends. CDR3 amino acids: CASSLGGNYGYTF. The CDR3 DNA is TGTGCCAGCAGCCTCGGGGGTAACTATGGCTACACCTTC.

The V and J genes are TRBV2 and TRBJ2-5, with D possibly TRBD2 on 6 matching bases. This CDR3 contains 14 residues. V lost 7 bases to trimming and J lost 4 bases, with 16 bases between them. Germline CDR1 and CDR2: SNHLY and FYNNEI. This chain's CDR3 is CASKPTGSGETQYF. In DNA form, the CDR3 reads TGTGCCAGCAAACCTACCGGGAGTGGAGAGACCCAGTACTTC.

V and J are TRBV6-1 and TRBJ1-5; D is undetermined. V was cut by 2 bases and J by 1 base, with 12 bases left in between. CDR1 is MNHNS, CDR2 SASEGT, per germline. The CDR3 is 16 residues long. The CDR3 nucleotides are TGTGCCAGCAGTGAAAAGGGTACTAGAAGCAATCAGCCCCAGCATTTT. Encoded protein: CASSEKGTRSNQPQHF.

The chain joins TRBV5-1 to TRBJ2-1; D possibly corresponds to TRBD1 (6 bases). Per the germline V gene, CDR1 is SGHRS and CDR2 is YFSETQ. Deletions cut 6 bases from V and 0 bases from J, with 13 bases between. CDR3 size: 15 residues. This CDR3 is CASTAGASSYNEQFF. The CDR3 DNA reads TGCGCCAGCACTGCAGGGGCGAGCTCCTACAATGAGCAGTTCTTC.

The chain recombines TRBV4-2 with TRBJ2-1; 11 nucleotides agree with TRBD2. J gave up 5 bases and V 5 bases, and 8 bases lay outside the gene matches. CDR1 and CDR2 from the germline V gene are LGHNA and YNFKEQ. This CDR3 region has 16 residues. CDR3 in amino acids: CASSSAPGLADNEQFF. The CDR3 nucleotides are TGTGCCAGCAGCTCCGCCCCGGGACTAGCGGACAATGAGCAGTTCTTC.

CDR3 residues: CASSGGQGIINQPQHF. Written as DNA, the CDR3 is TGTGCCAGCAGCGGAGGACAGGGAATCATCAATCAGCCCCAGCATTTT. The chain joins TRBV7-9 to TRBJ1-5, with TRBD1 matching 8 bases. The CDR3 loop spans 16 amino acids. Germline V gene lookup returns CDR1 SEHNR and CDR2 FQNEAQ (reference sequence). With 5 bases clipped from V and 3 bases from J, the junction kept 9 bases outside the gene matches.

The chain joins TRBV19 to TRBJ1-3; 7 positions match TRBD1. The CDR3 has 16 residues. V shed 7 bases, J shed 2 bases, and the junction held 11 bases outside the gene matches. Per the germline V gene, CDR1 is LNHDA and CDR2 is SQIVND (reference sequence). This chain's CDR3 is CASIRVGRGTGNTIYF. CDR3 DNA: TGTGCCAGTATTCGAGTGGGCAGGGGGACTGGAAACACCATATATTTT.

CDR3 sequence (DNA): TGTGCCAGCAGCCAAGATATTACCCTGGCGGGGGAGCAGTACTTC. Its protein product is CASSQDITLAGEQYF. The V call is TRBV4-2, the J call TRBJ2-7; weak D call: TRBD2 (6 bases). In germline, CDR1 is LGHNA, CDR2 YNFKEQ. The V and J ends lost 0 bases and 7 bases respectively, with 16 bases between them. This CDR3 is 15 amino acids long.

This rearrangement joins TRBV20-1 to TRBJ1-3, with 9 positions matching TRBD1. The CDR3 sequence is 15 residues long. Germline-derived CDR1 and CDR2 are DFQATT and SNEGSKA (reference sequence). Trimming removed 3 bases from V and 4 bases from J; junction bases left unmatched: 7. This chain's CDR3 is CSASPGTGSGNTIYF. The CDR3, as DNA: TGCAGTGCTAGTCCCGGGACAGGGTCCGGAAACACCATATATTTT.

V gene TRBV12-3 or TRBV12-4 combines with J gene TRBJ1-4; unclear D gene. V was pared by 10 bases and J by 3 bases, with 9 bases between. CDR3 length: 12 amino acids. Written as DNA, the CDR3 is TGTGCCAACCTGGGCCCTAATGAAAAACTGTTTTTT. As protein: CANLGPNEKLFF.

The rearrangement uses TRBV2 and TRBJ1-6; TRBD1 aligns across 7 bases. J gave up 7 bases and V 7 bases, and 10 bases lay outside the gene matches. Germline CDR1 and CDR2: SNHLY and FYNNEI. The length of the CDR3 is 15 residues. CDR3 in amino acids: CASTTRARGNSPLHF. In DNA, the CDR3 is TGTGCCAGCACGACTAGGGCCAGGGGGAATTCACCCCTCCACTTT.

The genes are TRBV5-1 and TRBJ2-7; TRBD1 might be the D (5 bases). The CDR3 extends over 11 amino acids. Trimming left V 4 bases short and J 9 bases short, with 11 bases between. Germline CDR1 reads SGHRS; CDR2 reads YFSETQ. CDR3 bases: TGCGCCAGCAGCCTGGAAGGGGCGCAGTACTTC. Translating gives CASSLEGAQYF. The full variable domain, in which reference TRBV5-1 and TRBJ2-7 provide the parts outside the CDR3, is KAGVTQTPRYLIKTRGQQVTLSCSPISGHRSVSWYQQTPGQGLQFLFEYFSETQRNKGNFPGRFSGRQFSNSRSEMNVSTLELGDSALYLCASSLEGAQYFGPGTRLTVT.

The chain has TRBV5-5 and TRBJ2-7, with 9 bases matching TRBD1. The germline CDR1 and CDR2 sequences are SGHKS and YYEKEE (reference sequence). After removal of 4 bases from V and 2 bases from J, the junction contained 4 bases not matched to a gene. The CDR3 sequence is 14 residues long. Here the CDR3 DNA reads TGTGCCAGCAGCGCGGGACAGGGTCCCTACGAGCAGTACTTC. It encodes CASSAGQGPYEQYF. Based on the CDR3 plus reference TRBV5-5 and TRBJ2-7, the full variable domain is DAGVTQSPTHLIKTRGQQVTLRCSPISGHKSVSWYQQVLGQGPQFIFQYYEKEERGRGNFPDRFSARQFPNYSSELNVNALLLGDSALYLCASSAGQGPYEQYFGPGTRLTVT.

The chain combines TRBV3-1 (or the pseudogene TRBV3-2) with TRBJ1-1; TRBD1 matches 7 bases. CDR3 length: 15 residues. Looked up from germline, CDR1 is LGHDT and CDR2 is YNNKEL (reference sequence). With V trimmed by 4 bases and J by 2 bases, 7 bases remained unmatched. The CDR3 loop is CASSLGTALNTEAFF. In nucleotides, the CDR3 is TGTGCCAGCAGCCTGGGGACAGCCCTAAACACTGAAGCTTTCTTT.

In its sample, this clone was seen once. The V call is TRBV30, the J call TRBJ2-1, with D possibly matching TRBD2 (5 bases). This CDR3 comprises 16 residues. V was pared by 2 bases and J by 0 bases, with 14 bases between. Looked up from germline, CDR1 is GTSNPN and CDR2 is SVGIG (reference sequence). This CDR3 reads CAWSNRGLSSYNEQFF. The CDR3 region has the DNA TGTGCCTGGAGTAACCGAGGGTTGAGCTCCTACAATGAGCAGTTCTTC.

V is TRBV7-3 and J is TRBJ2-1; D uncertain. There are 14 residues in the CDR3. Trimming pared 5 bases from V and 9 bases from J, leaving 17 bases between. Germline loops: CDR1 SGHTA, CDR2 FQGTGA. CDR3 loop: CASSPLHSSPEQFF. The CDR3 DNA sequence: TGTGCCAGCAGCCCCCTCCACTCGAGCCCTGAGCAGTTCTTC. The full variable domain, with the rest looked up from reference TRBV7-3 and TRBJ2-1, is GAGVSQTPSNKVTEKGKYVELRCDPISGHTALYWYRQSLGQGPEFLIYFQGTGAADDSGLPNDRFFAVRPEGSVSTLKIQRTERGDSAVYLCASSPLHSSPEQFFGPGTRLTVL.

This chain joins TRBV29-1 and TRBJ1-3; unclear D gene. Trimming removed 7 bases at V and 4 bases at J, with 14 bases between. The germline gives CDR1 SQVTM, CDR2 ANQGSEA. The CDR3 spans 13 residues. DNA for the CDR3: TGCAGCGCACAGACACAAGCCGGAAACACCATATATTTT. This codes for CSAQTQAGNTIYF. The full variable domain, with the rest looked up from reference TRBV29-1 and TRBJ1-3, is SAVISQKPSRDICQRGTSLTIQCQVDSQVTMMFWYRQQPGQSLTLIATANQGSEATYESGFVIDKFPISRPNLTFSTLTVSNMSPEDSSIYLCSAQTQAGNTIYFGEGSWLTVV.

The CDR3 loop is CAVRQGKGFEQFF. The CDR3 DNA is TGTGCTGTCAGACAGGGCAAAGGGTTTGAGCAGTTCTTC. The chain recombines TRBV14 with TRBJ2-1; 7 nucleotides line up with TRBD1. The germline CDR1 and CDR2 sequences are SGHDN and FVKESK. The CDR3 runs to 13 residues.

The chain links TRBV5-1 to TRBJ2-6, with D perhaps TRBD1 (6 bases). V lost 4 bases and J lost 2, with 10 bases in between. The length of the CDR3 is 15 residues. CDR1 is SGHRS and CDR2 is YFSETQ in the germline V gene. The CDR3 protein is CASSPAGAGANVLTF. The DNA for the CDR3 is TGCGCCAGCAGCCCTGCAGGGGCTGGGGCCAACGTCCTGACTTTC.

The gene calls are TRBV6-5 and TRBJ2-1; no clear D gene. The CDR3 is 15 amino acids. The V gene lost 0 bases and the J gene lost 1 base, with 7 bases spanning the gap. CDR1 and CDR2 from the germline V gene are MNHEY and SVGAGI. Here the CDR3 DNA reads TGTGCCAGCAGTTACTCGGGCCAATCCTACAATGAGCAGTTCTTC. Its protein product is CASSYSGQSYNEQFF.